The subject of this entry is one T cell receptor (beta chain). Its antigen remains unknown. The assay used was immunoSEQ (version v3.0), run at survey level. Assay used: immunoSEQ multiplex PCR; TCRdb lists only in-frame clones, some missing. The sample lists fewer than 30,000 clones, about 95% seen once, with approximately 8.8% in the top ten. The CDR3 spans 15 residues. CDR1 SGHTA and CDR2 FQGTGA come from the germline V gene. Trimming at V came to 3 bases and at J to 4 bases, leaving 3 bases not matched to a gene. The record originates from a study of long-term antiretroviral therapy in people with HIV. Whole-study findings and limits: Clonal populations expanded prior to ART predominated within the repertoire at all time points. HIV repertoires spanned narrower CDR3 length ranges than controls. Even long-term ART left TRB diversity below transplant donor controls, despite gains.

The chain links TRBV7-3 to TRBJ2-6, with 7 bases matching TRBD2. This TCR was sampled from a young man with HIV. The sequences come from unsorted PBMCs, collected 5.3 years after starting antiretroviral therapy. CDR3 loop: CASSFFGRGANVLTF. The CDR3, as DNA: TGTGCCAGCAGCTTTTTCGGGAGGGGGGCCAACGTCCTGACTTTC.